These T cell receptor beta chains were read from a single sample in a study of T cell responses to AZD1222 COVID-19 vaccine. Generated by immunoSEQ multiplex PCR, the TCRdb table keeps only in-frame clones and is missing some. Among 130,000 to 150,000 clones listed, 85% to 95% were seen once. The sample was peripheral blood, taken on day 0 of AZD1222 vaccination. Receptors originate from an adult in good health. Both conserved end residues are part of each CDR3. D genes are given only for firm matches. Some rows have no size entry. The others give once, few or many, or a class for an expanded clone.

abundance: -; d_gene: -; j_gene: TRBJ2-2; v_gene: TRBV2; CDR3aa: CASSGGRTGELFF; CDR3nt: TGTGCCAGCAGTGGTGGCCGAACCGGGGAGCTGTTTTTT
abundance: -; d_gene: -; j_gene: TRBJ1-6; v_gene: TRBV27; CDR3aa: CASSSKGGSSYNSPLHF; CDR3nt: TGTGCCAGCAGTTCGAAAGGGGGGAGCTCCTATAATTCACCCCTCCACTTT
abundance: -; d_gene: -; j_gene: TRBJ1-5; v_gene: TRBV18; CDR3aa: CASSPGENTSNQPQHF; CDR3nt: TGTGCCAGCTCGCCGGGAGAAAATACTAGCAATCAGCCCCAGCATTTT
abundance: -; d_gene: TRBD1; j_gene: TRBJ2-7; v_gene: TRBV27; CDR3aa: CASVIRTGGSYEQYF; CDR3nt: TGTGCCAGCGTTATCCGGACAGGGGGCTCCTACGAGCAGTACTTC
abundance: -; d_gene: TRBD2; j_gene: TRBJ2-7; v_gene: TRBV6-5; CDR3aa: CASRVAGRYEQYF; CDR3nt: TGTGCCAGCAGAGTAGCGGGGAGGTACGAGCAGTACTTC
abundance: few; d_gene: -; j_gene: TRBJ1-4; v_gene: TRBV21-1; CDR3aa: CASSKKGAGVEKLFF; CDR3nt: TGTGCCAGCAGCAAAAAGGGGGCAGGGGTTGAAAAACTGTTTTTT
abundance: -; d_gene: -; j_gene: TRBJ1-5; v_gene: TRBV7-2; CDR3aa: CASSWGAGDYQPQHF; CDR3nt: TGTGCCAGCAGCTGGGGGGCAGGGGATTATCAGCCCCAGCATTTT
abundance: -; d_gene: TRBD2; j_gene: TRBJ2-1; v_gene: TRBV5-1; CDR3aa: CASSLESPLAGSYNEQFF; CDR3nt: TGCGCCAGCAGCTTGGAGTCCCCACTAGCGGGGAGCTACAATGAGCAGTTCTTC
abundance: few; d_gene: TRBD1; j_gene: TRBJ1-1; v_gene: TRBV5-1; CDR3aa: CASSLHGTGNTEAFF; CDR3nt: TGCGCCAGCAGCTTGCATGGGACAGGGAACACTGAAGCTTTCTTT
abundance: -; d_gene: -; j_gene: TRBJ2-1; v_gene: TRBV28; CDR3aa: CASSRPPGSYNEQFF; CDR3nt: TGTGCCAGCAGCCGCCCCCCCGGCTCCTACAATGAGCAGTTCTTC
abundance: -; d_gene: TRBD2; j_gene: TRBJ2-3; v_gene: TRBV28; CDR3aa: CASNPGGRGVRDTQYF; CDR3nt: TGTGCCAGCAACCCTGGCGGGAGAGGGGTGCGAGATACGCAGTATTTT
abundance: -; d_gene: -; j_gene: TRBJ1-1; v_gene: TRBV7-2; CDR3aa: CASSLAGVPNTEAFF; CDR3nt: TGTGCCAGCAGCTTAGCGGGGGTCCCAAACACTGAAGCTTTCTTT
abundance: -; d_gene: -; j_gene: TRBJ1-2; v_gene: TRBV19; CDR3aa: CASSPKIGANGYTF; CDR3nt: TGTGCCAGTAGTCCCAAGATAGGGGCAAATGGCTACACCTTC
abundance: -; d_gene: TRBD2; j_gene: TRBJ2-7; v_gene: TRBV7-2; CDR3aa: CASSSGLAGIYEQYF; CDR3nt: TGTGCCAGCAGCTCGGGACTAGCGGGAATCTACGAGCAGTACTTC
abundance: -; d_gene: -; j_gene: TRBJ2-5; v_gene: TRBV11-2; CDR3aa: CASSPFRQFQETQYF; CDR3nt: TGTGCCAGCAGCCCATTCAGACAGTTCCAAGAGACCCAGTACTTC
abundance: -; d_gene: -; j_gene: TRBJ2-4; v_gene: TRBV2; CDR3aa: CAISAGLAKNIQYF; CDR3nt: TGTGCCATCTCGGCTGGCCTAGCCAAAAACATTCAGTACTTC
abundance: few; d_gene: -; j_gene: TRBJ2-7; v_gene: TRBV21-1; CDR3aa: CASSKSPEQYF; CDR3nt: TGTGCCAGCAGCAAATCGCCCGAGCAGTACTTC
abundance: -; d_gene: TRBD1; j_gene: TRBJ2-7; v_gene: TRBV11-3; CDR3aa: CASSLGGATGASSYEQYF; CDR3nt: TGTGCCAGCAGCTTAGGAGGCGCGACAGGGGCGAGCTCCTACGAGCAGTACTTC
abundance: once; d_gene: TRBD1; j_gene: TRBJ1-1; v_gene: TRBV2; CDR3aa: CASRSQGDTEAFF; CDR3nt: TGTGCCAGCAGGAGCCAGGGGGACACTGAAGCTTTCTTT
abundance: -; d_gene: TRBD1; j_gene: TRBJ2-2; v_gene: TRBV11-2; CDR3aa: CASSLGMGQTNTGELFF; CDR3nt: TGTGCCAGCAGCTTAGGGATGGGACAGACGAACACCGGGGAGCTGTTTTTT
abundance: -; d_gene: -; j_gene: TRBJ1-4; v_gene: TRBV6-1; CDR3aa: CASSAQSIPTNEKLFF; CDR3nt: TGTGCCAGCAGTGCCCAATCAATCCCAACTAATGAAAAACTGTTTTTT
abundance: -; d_gene: -; j_gene: TRBJ1-1; v_gene: TRBV11-2; CDR3aa: CASSPDRSIKGAFF; CDR3nt: TGTGCCAGCAGCCCAGACAGGTCAATAAAGGGAGCTTTCTTT
abundance: -; d_gene: -; j_gene: TRBJ2-7; v_gene: TRBV12-5; CDR3aa: CASADTYEQYF; CDR3nt: TGTGCTAGTGCCGACACCTACGAGCAGTACTTC
abundance: -; d_gene: -; j_gene: TRBJ1-1; v_gene: TRBV5-1; CDR3aa: CASSLKVDTEAFF; CDR3nt: TGCGCCAGCAGCTTGAAGGTGGACACTGAAGCTTTCTTT
abundance: -; d_gene: -; j_gene: TRBJ1-3; v_gene: TRBV2; CDR3aa: CASSVLREESGNTIYF; CDR3nt: TGTGCCAGCAGTGTCCTAAGGGAGGAATCTGGAAACACCATATATTTT
abundance: -; d_gene: TRBD1; j_gene: TRBJ1-2; v_gene: TRBV7-2; CDR3aa: CASSLAHTGGNYGYTF; CDR3nt: TGTGCCAGCAGCTTAGCGCATACAGGGGGTAACTATGGCTACACCTTC
abundance: -; d_gene: TRBD2; j_gene: TRBJ2-1; v_gene: TRBV6-6; CDR3aa: CASTAPTSGGANEQFF; CDR3nt: TGTGCCAGCACCGCCCCGACTAGCGGGGGGGCCAATGAGCAGTTCTTC